A selection of T cell receptor beta chains follows, all from one sample in a study of blood T cell repertoires in COVID-19. The protocol was immunoSEQ multiplex PCR, while the TCRdb copy is restricted to in-frame clones and leaves out a portion. The top ten clones hold approximately 3% of a sample with about 260,000 clones, less than 95% of them seen once. The specimen sequenced was PBMCs or T cells enriched from blood (not recorded which). The source of these receptors is a man in his forties who had been exposed to COVID-19. Both conserved end residues are part of each CDR3. A D gene is named only where the DNA matches it firmly. The size of a clone is reported for some rows only, either as once, few or many, or as a class for expanded clones.

TRBV28	.	.	TRBJ2-7	TGTGCCAGCATGAGTGCACACGAGCAGTACTTC	CASMSAHEQYF
TRBV3-1/TRBV3-2	once	TRBD1	TRBJ2-5	TGTGCCAGCAGCCATGGGGACAGGCAAGAGACCCAGTACTTC	CASSHGDRQETQYF
TRBV30	.	TRBD1	TRBJ1-2	TGTGCCTGGAGTCTGGGACAGGGGAAGATCTATGGCTACACCTTC	CAWSLGQGKIYGYTF
TRBV6-5	.	TRBD1	TRBJ1-1	TGTGCCAGCGCATTTACAGGGGGGGTCACTGAAGCTTTCTTT	CASAFTGGVTEAFF
TRBV27	.	TRBD1	TRBJ2-3	TGTGCCAGCAGTTCCCCCGGGACAGGGGTAGATACGCAGTATTTT	CASSSPGTGVDTQYF
TRBV7-9	.	TRBD2	TRBJ2-3	TGTGCCAGCAGCTTAGGACTAGCGGTAGATACGCAGTATTTT	CASSLGLAVDTQYF
TRBV7-3	.	TRBD2	TRBJ2-7	TGTGCCAGCAGCTTCAGCGGGGGGAGTTACTACGAGCAGTACTTC	CASSFSGGSYYEQYF
TRBV5-4	.	.	TRBJ1-4	TGTGCCAGCAGCTTGGGGGCTGGTGAAAAACTGTTTTTT	CASSLGAGEKLFF
TRBV4-1	once	.	TRBJ2-7	TGCGCCAGCAGCCAAGCTCTGGCAGGGGAAGACGAGCAGTACTTC	CASSQALAGEDEQYF
TRBV5-1	.	.	TRBJ2-5	TGCGCCAGCAGCTTGAATCTAAACCAAGAGACCCAGTACTTC	CASSLNLNQETQYF
TRBV6-5	once	.	TRBJ2-2	TGTGCCAGCAGCAGACAGTATGTCGGGGAGCTGTTTTTT	CASSRQYVGELFF
TRBV27	once	TRBD1	TRBJ2-3	TGTGCCAGCAGTCTTAACAGGGGAGATACGCAGTATTTT	CASSLNRGDTQYF
TRBV15	.	.	TRBJ1-1	TGTGCCACCAGCGCACCAGGGGATGTTGGCACTGAAGCTTTCTTT	CATSAPGDVGTEAFF
TRBV30	.	TRBD1	TRBJ1-2	TGTGCCTGGAGTAAACGACAGGGTCAAGAAAATGGCTACACCTTC	CAWSKRQGQENGYTF
TRBV11-3	.	TRBD1	TRBJ2-2	TGTGCCAGCAGCCCTCCGGGACAGGTCACCACCGGGGAGCTGTTTTTT	CASSPPGQVTTGELFF
TRBV19	.	TRBD1	TRBJ2-7	TGTGCCAGTAGTATGAGTGGACAGGGACGCGAGCAGTACTTC	CASSMSGQGREQYF
TRBV3-1/TRBV3-2	.	TRBD2	TRBJ2-1	TGTGCCAGCAGCCGGCCCGGGAGGTCCTACAATGAGCAGTTCTTC	CASSRPGRSYNEQFF
TRBV20-1	.	.	TRBJ2-7	TGCAGTGCTAGTCCGGGACTGGAATACGAGCAGTACTTC	CSASPGLEYEQYF
TRBV30	.	.	TRBJ1-5	TGTGCCTGGAGAGGAGGGTTCAATCAGCCCCAGCATTTT	CAWRGGFNQPQHF
TRBV5-6	few	TRBD2	TRBJ2-7	TGTGCCAGCAGCGTGGGACTAGCGGGAGGGGTCTACGAGCAGTACTTC	CASSVGLAGGVYEQYF
TRBV2	.	TRBD1	TRBJ1-4	TGTGCCAGCAGCTTGGGACAGGGAGAAGAAAAACTGTTTTTT	CASSLGQGEEKLFF
TRBV11-3	.	TRBD1	TRBJ2-7	TGTGCCAGCAGCCCCCCCTTTCGACAGGGGGCCCACGAGCAGTACTTC	CASSPPFRQGAHEQYF
TRBV11-2	.	.	TRBJ2-5	TGTGCCAGCAGCCCCGATTCTAGCACCCAGTACTTC	CASSPDSSTQYF
TRBV6-2/TRBV6-3	once	TRBD1	TRBJ1-5	TGTGCCAGCAGTTACGGTTCGAGTGGGACAGGGCATCAGCCCCAGCATTTT	CASSYGSSGTGHQPQHF
TRBV27	.	.	TRBJ2-1	TGTGCCAGCCTTGGGGGACACGGGTACAATGAGCAGTTCTTC	CASLGGHGYNEQFF
TRBV7-3	once	TRBD1	TRBJ2-5	TGTGCCAGCAGCTCCCGGGACAGGGGACTCGCAGAGACCCAGTACTTC	CASSSRDRGLAETQYF
TRBV6-2/TRBV6-3	once	TRBD2	TRBJ2-7	TGTGCCAGCAGTTCTCCCTCCCGGGCGGGAGAAACCAACGAGCAGTACTTC	CASSSPSRAGETNEQYF
TRBV21-1	.	.	TRBJ2-7	TGTGCCAGCAGCAAACCACTAGCGGAGCCCTACGAGCAGTACTTC	CASSKPLAEPYEQYF
TRBV5-1	.	TRBD1	TRBJ1-4	TGCGCCAGCAGCCGCGGACCGGGACAGGGAGTTGAAAAACTGTTTTTT	CASSRGPGQGVEKLFF
TRBV27	.	.	TRBJ1-6	TGTGCCAGCGGGCCCAGCCATAATTCACCCCTCCACTTT	CASGPSHNSPLHF
TRBV29-1	.	.	TRBJ2-5	TGCAGCGTTGCTCGCGGAATGAAAGAGACCCAGTACTTC	CSVARGMKETQYF
TRBV7-8	few	TRBD2	TRBJ2-2	TGTGCCAGCAGCTCGCCGGGACTAGCGGGAGTTGGTACCGGGGAGCTGTTTTTT	CASSSPGLAGVGTGELFF
TRBV6-5	few	.	TRBJ2-2	TGTGCCAGCAGTTACTCGTGGCCGCCGAACACCGGGGAGCTGTTTTTT	CASSYSWPPNTGELFF
TRBV10-3	.	TRBD1	TRBJ2-4	TGTGCCATCAGTGAGTCCTATCCTCGACAGGGGAATACTTTGGCCAAAAACATTCAGTACTTC	CAISESYPRQGNTLAKNIQYF
TRBV15	.	.	TRBJ1-5	TGTGCCACCAGCAGAGAAGGCAGCGGATCTCTTTTGGGCAATCAGCCCCAGCATTTT	CATSREGSGSLLGNQPQHF
TRBV4-1	.	TRBD1	TRBJ2-1	TGCGCCAGCAGCCCGGGACAGGTTACCTACAATGAGCAGTTCTTC	CASSPGQVTYNEQFF
TRBV10-2	.	TRBD1	TRBJ1-6	TGCGCCAGCAGGGGGACAGGGGGAAATAATTCACCCCTCCACTTT	CASRGTGGNNSPLHF
TRBV21-1	.	.	TRBJ1-1	TGTGCCAGCAGCAATAACATCAAGCCCCCAGGGGGCATGAACACTGAAGCTTTCTTT	CASSNNIKPPGGMNTEAFF
TRBV6-2/TRBV6-3	few	TRBD1	TRBJ2-7	TGTGCCAGCAGCCCCCGGACAGGCGCCTACGAGCAGTACTTC	CASSPRTGAYEQYF
TRBV7-3	.	TRBD2	TRBJ2-4	TGTGCCAGCAGCTCCGGACTAGCTCAAATTCAGTACTTC	CASSSGLAQIQYF
TRBV7-6	.	.	TRBJ1-1	TGTGCCAGCAGCGTGGTTGAAACAGGGAACACTGAAGCTTTCTTT	CASSVVETGNTEAFF
TRBV6-5	few	.	TRBJ1-5	TGTGCCAGCAGCCTAAATAGCAATCAGCCCCAGCATTTT	CASSLNSNQPQHF
TRBV19	.	.	TRBJ2-7	TGTGCCAGTAGTACAGCGTTCCAAGACGAGCAGTACTTC	CASSTAFQDEQYF
TRBV28	once	TRBD1	TRBJ1-2	TGTGCCAGCAGACAGACTACAGGGGACTATGGCTACACCTTC	CASRQTTGDYGYTF
TRBV5-4	.	.	TRBJ2-1	TGTGCCAGCAGCCCTGACACCTACAATGAGCAGTTCTTC	CASSPDTYNEQFF
TRBV2	.	.	TRBJ1-5	TGTGCCAGCAGTGATGAGACAGGTAGCAATCAGCCCCAGCATTTT	CASSDETGSNQPQHF
TRBV4-1	.	TRBD1	TRBJ2-7	TGCGCCAGCAGCCAAACAGTGGACAGGCTGCTTTACGAGCAGTACTTC	CASSQTVDRLLYEQYF
TRBV7-9	.	TRBD2	TRBJ2-7	TGTGCCAGCAGCTGGTATAGCGGGAGCGTTACCTACGAGCAGTACTTC	CASSWYSGSVTYEQYF
TRBV28	.	TRBD1	TRBJ2-2	TGTGCCATCCCGGGACAGGGGTCCGCAGGGCGCACCGGGGAGCTGTTTTTT	CAIPGQGSAGRTGELFF
TRBV5-1	.	.	TRBJ1-3	TGCGCCAGCAGCTTGAATGGGGCGGCTGGAAACACCATATATTTT	CASSLNGAAGNTIYF
TRBV6-4	few	.	TRBJ2-1	TGTGCCAGCAGTGACTCGAGCGGCTCCTACAATGAGCAGTTCTTC	CASSDSSGSYNEQFF
TRBV7-7	.	TRBD2	TRBJ2-2	TGTGCTAGCAGCTCCGAAGTACGGGAGGCAGGGACCGGGGAGCTGTTTTTT	CASSSEVREAGTGELFF
TRBV21-1	.	.	TRBJ2-5	TGTGCCAGCAGCGACACGGACACCACCCGGGAGACCCAGTACTTC	CASSDTDTTRETQYF
TRBV12-2	.	.	TRBJ2-3	TGTGCAAGTCGCTTACAGGGATACAGGGGCAAGATGGACACAGATACGCAGTATTTT	CASRLQGYRGKMDTDTQYF
TRBV24-1	.	.	TRBJ2-2	TGTGCCACCGCCCAGGGACACCTGAACACCGGGGAGCTGTTTTTT	CATAQGHLNTGELFF
TRBV6-2/TRBV6-3	.	.	TRBJ1-5	TGTGCCAGCAGTTATGGCGGTACCTATAGCAATCAGCCCCAGCATTTT	CASSYGGTYSNQPQHF
TRBV7-2	.	.	TRBJ1-5	TGTGCCAGCAGCTTATCGGCAGGTTCTCCAAATCAGCCCCAGCATTTT	CASSLSAGSPNQPQHF
TRBV12-3/TRBV12-4	.	.	TRBJ1-1	TGTGCCAGCAGTTCCGGCACTGAAGCTTTCTTT	CASSSGTEAFF
TRBV14	.	.	TRBJ2-7	TGTGCCAGCAGCCAAGGTGGGGCAGCGGGTCGAGAGCAGTACTTC	CASSQGGAAGREQYF
TRBV14	.	.	TRBJ2-3	TGTGCCAGCAGCCAAGATAGACTCACCGATACGCAGTATTTT	CASSQDRLTDTQYF